The TCR beta chain under discussion was sequenced for a study of T cells after yellow fever vaccination. Study as a whole: SMART-Seq v4 Ultra Low Input prepared the low-cell-number fractions.

In TCRdb, the 5' RACE reads were re-called with MiXCR into one record per CDR3 protein. The table includes 200,000 to 250,000 distinct CDR3 sequences, 6.9% detected once. The CDR3 length is 11 residues. Germline V gene sequence: CDR1 DFQATT, CDR2 SNEGSKA (reference sequence). Of note for this clonotype: A clone one base away is much larger, so this may be a read error.

This specimen was CD4+ T cells sorted from PBMCs, taken 15 days after the yellow fever booster vaccination. This sequence was found in a man in his thirties or forties who received the YFV17D yellow fever vaccine. The genes are TRBV20-1 and TRBJ2-5; D is ambiguous. In DNA, the CDR3 is TGCTGTGCTAGGGTTTTAGAGACCCAGTACTTC. It encodes CCARVLETQYF.